Sequencing of this T cell receptor (beta chain) was carried out in a study of shared clonotypes between healthy human individuals. The study's findings and limits: Researchers sampled only blood; tissue repertoires likely differ.

Using immunoSEQ multiplex PCR, the repertoire was profiled, and TCRdb retains in-frame clones only, with some absent. The data show more than 1,200,000 clones, approximately 98.5% seen once. With 3 bases removed from V and 0 bases from J, the gap between germline ends came to 15 bases. The CDR3 contains 17 residues. Germline CDR1 and CDR2: GTSNPN and SVGIG (reference sequence). On this clone itself: Its specificity is unknown.

This sequence joins TRBV30 and TRBJ2-6; D gene unclear. What was sequenced was naive CD4+ T cells sorted from blood. Subset indicated: CD45RA+ positively selected. The receptor comes from a man under 40 in good health. CDR3 loop: CAWREQGSSSGANVLTF. The CDR3 nucleotides are TGTGCCTGGAGAGAACAAGGTTCGAGCTCTGGGGCCAACGTCCTGACTTTC. Drawing the rest from reference TRBV30 and TRBJ2-6, the complete variable domain is SQTIHQWPATLVQPVGSPLSLECTVEGTSNPNLYWYRQAAGRGLQLLFYSVGIGQISSEVPQNLSASRPQDRQFILSSKKLLLSDSGFYLCAWREQGSSSGANVLTFGAGSRLTVL.